This TCR beta chain was captured by sequencing in a study of early T cells in non-severe SARS-CoV-2 infection. Study background: Investigators sequenced bulk RNA drawn from unsorted whole blood, and chains remained unpaired. General study findings and limits: Clonotype matching in VDJdb favored anti-spike CD8 responses and did not capture private and CD4 specificities.

TCRdb analysed the 5' RACE reads with MiXCR anew, one entry per CDR3 protein. The data contain about 60,000 distinct CDR3 sequences, 20% to 25% of them seen just once; the ten biggest clones take up approximately 15%. This clonotype has more than one count but fewer than ten. Its antigen is unidentified. CDR1 and CDR2 (germline): SEHNR, FQNEAQ (reference sequence). Trimming cost V 3 bases and J 5 bases; bases outside gene matches: 4. This CDR3 is built from 13 residues. This TCR was sampled from an adult who was a healthcare worker with PCR-confirmed SARS-CoV-2 infection or an uninfected control (not recorded which). Source: whole blood, taken at baseline. The V and J genes are TRBV7-9 and TRBJ2-7; TRBD1 matches 7 bases. The CDR3 reads CASSFRGSNEQYF. The DNA for the CDR3 is TGTGCCAGCAGCTTCAGGGGGAGCAACGAGCAGTACTTC.